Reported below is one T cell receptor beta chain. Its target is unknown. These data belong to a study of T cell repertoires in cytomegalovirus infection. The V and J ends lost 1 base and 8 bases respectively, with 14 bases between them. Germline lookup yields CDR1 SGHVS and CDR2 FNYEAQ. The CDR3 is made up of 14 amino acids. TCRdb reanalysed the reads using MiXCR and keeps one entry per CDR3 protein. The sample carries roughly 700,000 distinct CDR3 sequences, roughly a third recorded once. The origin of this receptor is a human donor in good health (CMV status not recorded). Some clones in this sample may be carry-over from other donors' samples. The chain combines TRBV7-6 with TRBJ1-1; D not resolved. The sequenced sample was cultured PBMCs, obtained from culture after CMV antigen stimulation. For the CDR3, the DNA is TGTGCCAGCAGCTTAGAGGTCTGGAAAAAAGAAGCTTTCTTT. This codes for CASSLEVWKKEAFF.